This T cell receptor (beta chain) was documented in a study of neurological immune-mediated disorders (dated by TCRdb to about 2019). For the wider study: Using UMI-based sequencing, the study compared peripheral blood TCR-beta repertoires from patients with HTLV-I-associated myelopathy (HAM/TSP), patients with multiple sclerosis, and healthy controls. The cohort was made up of 68 subjects, consisting of roughly 15 HAM/TSP patients, around 35 multiple sclerosis patients and about 20 healthy controls. The approximately 99 TCR-beta libraries included longitudinal samples, technical triplicates and paired sorted CD4+ and CD8+ T-cell subsets alongside PBMC samples. General findings and caveats noted by the study authors: TCR clonal expansion was greatest in HAM/TSP patients and smallest in MS patients, who ranked below even healthy controls. Expanded clones from different subjects shared no identical CDR3 amino acid sequences, which suggests that TCR-beta repertoires were private in all groups.

This clonotype was detected ten times or more. Its antigen has not been determined. The sample holds no much larger clone one base away, and base qualities are not on file. cDNA synthesis used template-switch 5'RACE with a primer carrying a 10-nucleotide random unique molecular identifier tagging each TCR transcript. Every sequencing run yielded over 160 million TCR-beta sequences covering 15-18 subjects. Total RNA was extracted with the RNeasy kit. Using the KAPA Real-time Library Amplification kit, TCR-beta VDJ regions were amplified with primers for the TCR constant region and the 5'RACE anchor. Sample indexes and Illumina adaptors were added in a first PCR, and a second PCR then increased library yield. The roughly 650 bp TCR product was size-selected on a 2% E-gel SizeSelection system after Ampure bead purification. Before pooling, library quality was checked on a Bioanalyzer, concentration was measured with Qubit, and libraries were quantified with the Kapa Library Quantification kit. An Illumina HiSeq 2500 sequenced the libraries paired-end 2 x 150 bp. To increase sequence diversity, about 25-31% phiX was spiked into each library pool. The study's own analysis went as follows. Quality-filtered reads were processed with the UMI-based MiGEC pipeline, and over 90% of raw TCR sequences were removed by the MiGEC pipeline during error correction. IMGT germline references were used for alignment of VDJ genes, and clonotypes were defined by a unique CDR3 amino acid sequence together with V-J genes. Clonal expansion, Shannon diversity and CDR3 relatedness (CalcPairwiseDistances, ClusterSamples) were evaluated with VDJtools, and phylogenetic trees were built with CLCbio workbench. Clones with at least 8 unique UMIs were defined as expanded, with this threshold being based on coefficient-of-variation modelling across technical triplicates. The public sequencing data were trimmed at Q25 with fastp and processed into clonotypes with MiXCR by TCRdb, which kept only in-frame beta chains. Entries are consolidated by CDR3 protein sequence, retaining the most common genes and DNA. The V and J calls, along with clone size, are taken from TCRdb and not from the paper's own processing. The sample table contains approximately 40,000 distinct CDR3 sequences; only one count was recorded for roughly 4.8% of them. The ten largest make up 9% of the sample.

The CDR3 sequence holds 13 residues, the cysteine and phenylalanine included. Of the read, only the CDR3 DNA is kept; its 39 bases are in frame from base 1. V gives up 7 bases and J gives up 2 bases, and the segment between their germline ends measures 13 bases. Sequences DFQATT (CDR1) and SNEGSKA (CDR2) are obtained from the germline V gene (reference sequence). The healthy controls were volunteers from blood banks in Maryland, USA. Sorted-subset TCR libraries were prepared from under 1.1 million sorted CD4+ or CD8+ T cells. Peripheral blood was subjected to Ficoll-Hypaque density gradient centrifugation to isolate PBMCs, which were then cryopreserved in liquid nitrogen. Paired sorted CD4+ and CD8+ subsets came from healthy controls, HAM/TSP patients and MS patients.

This clonotype originated in a man between 18 and 35 years old in good health. This receptor chain uses TRBV20-1 and TRBJ2-3; the D gene could be either TRBD1 or TRBD2, each agreeing at 6 bases. The material sequenced was CD4+ T cells from blood. Read as DNA, the sequence is TGCAGTGGGGGGGCAGTACTCACAGATACGCAGTATTTT. This is translated as CSGGAVLTDTQYF.